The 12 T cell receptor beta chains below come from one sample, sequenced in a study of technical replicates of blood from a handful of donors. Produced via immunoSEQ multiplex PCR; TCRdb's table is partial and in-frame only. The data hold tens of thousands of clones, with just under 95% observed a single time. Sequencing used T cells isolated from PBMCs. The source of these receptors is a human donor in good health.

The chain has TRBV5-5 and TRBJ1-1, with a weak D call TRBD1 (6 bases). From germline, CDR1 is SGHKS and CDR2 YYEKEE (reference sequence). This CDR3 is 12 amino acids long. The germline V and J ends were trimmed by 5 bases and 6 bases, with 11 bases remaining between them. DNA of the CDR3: TGTGCCAGCAGTTCCCAGGGGTCTGAAGCTTTCTTT. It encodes CASSSQGSEAFF.

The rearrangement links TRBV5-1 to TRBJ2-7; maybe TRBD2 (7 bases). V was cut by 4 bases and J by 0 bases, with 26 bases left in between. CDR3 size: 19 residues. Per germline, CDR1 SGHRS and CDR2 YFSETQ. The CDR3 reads CASSGRGRDTQESSYEQYF. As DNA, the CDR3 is TGCGCCAGCAGCGGGAGGGGCCGGGACACCCAAGAGAGCTCCTACGAGCAGTACTTC. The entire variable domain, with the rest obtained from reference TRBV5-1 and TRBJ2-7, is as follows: KAGVTQTPRYLIKTRGQQVTLSCSPISGHRSVSWYQQTPGQGLQFLFEYFSETQRNKGNFPGRFSGRQFSNSRSEMNVSTLELGDSALYLCASSGRGRDTQESSYEQYFGPGTRLTVT.

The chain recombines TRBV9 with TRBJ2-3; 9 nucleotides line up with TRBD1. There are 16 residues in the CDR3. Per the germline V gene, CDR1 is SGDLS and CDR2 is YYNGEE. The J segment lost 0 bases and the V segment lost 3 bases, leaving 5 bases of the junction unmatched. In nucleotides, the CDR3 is TGTGCCAGCAGCGCCGGGACAGGGCGTAGCACAGATACGCAGTATTTT. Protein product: CASSAGTGRSTDTQYF.

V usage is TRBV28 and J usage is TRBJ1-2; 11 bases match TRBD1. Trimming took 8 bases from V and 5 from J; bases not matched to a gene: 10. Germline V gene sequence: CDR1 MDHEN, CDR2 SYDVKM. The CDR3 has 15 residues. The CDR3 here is CASWLGQGAAYGYTF. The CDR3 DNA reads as TGTGCCAGCTGGCTCGGACAGGGGGCTGCTTATGGCTACACCTTC.

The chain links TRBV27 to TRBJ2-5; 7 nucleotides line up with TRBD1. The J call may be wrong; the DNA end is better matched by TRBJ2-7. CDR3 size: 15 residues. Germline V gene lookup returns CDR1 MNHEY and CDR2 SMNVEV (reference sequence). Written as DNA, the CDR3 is TGTGCCAGCAGTCCACACAGGGGAAAGGGCTACGAGCAGTACTTC. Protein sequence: CASSPHRGKGYEQYF.

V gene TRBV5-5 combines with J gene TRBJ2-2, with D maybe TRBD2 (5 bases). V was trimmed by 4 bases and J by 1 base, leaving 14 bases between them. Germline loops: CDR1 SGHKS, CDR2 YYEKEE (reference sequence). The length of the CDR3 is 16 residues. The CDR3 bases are TGTGCCAGCAGCCCGGGGTGGGGATTGAACACCGGGGAGCTGTTTTTT. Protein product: CASSPGWGLNTGELFF.

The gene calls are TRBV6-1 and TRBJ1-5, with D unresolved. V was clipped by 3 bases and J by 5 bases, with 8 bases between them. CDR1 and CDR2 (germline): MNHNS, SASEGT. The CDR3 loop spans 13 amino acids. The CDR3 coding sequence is TGTGCCAGCAGTGATGGGGAGTATCAGCCCCAGCATTTT. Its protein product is CASSDGEYQPQHF.

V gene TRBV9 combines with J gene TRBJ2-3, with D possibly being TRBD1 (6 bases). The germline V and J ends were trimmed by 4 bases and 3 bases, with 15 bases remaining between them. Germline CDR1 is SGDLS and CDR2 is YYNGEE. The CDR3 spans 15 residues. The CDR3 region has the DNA TGTGCCAGCAGCATACAGGGAGTTAGGACAGATACGCAGTATTTT. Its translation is CASSIQGVRTDTQYF. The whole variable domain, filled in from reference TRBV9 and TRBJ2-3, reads DSGVTQTPKHLITATGQRVTLRCSPRSGDLSVYWYQQSLDQGLQFLIQYYNGEERAKGNILERFSAQQFPDLHSELNLSSLELGDSALYFCASSIQGVRTDTQYFGPGTRLTVL.

CDR3 bases: TGTGCCAGCAGCCAAGAGGGACTCCCAGATACGCAGTATTTT. Translated, it gives CASSQEGLPDTQYF. The chain uses TRBV4-2 and TRBJ2-3; tentative D call: TRBD2 (6 bases). Trimming shortened V by 0 bases and J by 4 bases, and 8 bases separated the two germline ends. The CDR3 extends over 14 amino acids. Looked up from germline, CDR1 is LGHNA and CDR2 is YNFKEQ.

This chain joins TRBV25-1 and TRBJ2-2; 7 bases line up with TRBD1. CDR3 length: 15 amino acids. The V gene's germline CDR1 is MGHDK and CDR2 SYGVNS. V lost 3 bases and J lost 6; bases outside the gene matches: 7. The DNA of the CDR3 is TGTGCCAGCAGTGAGGACAGGAGCCTCCCCGGGGAGCTGTTTTTT. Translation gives CASSEDRSLPGELFF.

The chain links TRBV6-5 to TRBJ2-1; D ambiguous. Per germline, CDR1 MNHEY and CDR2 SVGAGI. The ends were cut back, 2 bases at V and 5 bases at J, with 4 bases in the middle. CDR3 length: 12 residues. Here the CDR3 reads CASSYQDNEQFF. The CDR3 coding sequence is TGTGCCAGCAGTTACCAGGACAATGAGCAGTTCTTC.

This CDR3 reads CASSSLRQGSTQYF. The CDR3, as DNA: TGTGCCAGCAGCTCTTTGAGGCAGGGGTCGACCCAGTACTTC. The chain couples TRBV7-2 to TRBJ2-5, with D maybe TRBD1 (6 bases). CDR3 length equals 14 residues. V was clipped by 4 bases and J by 7 bases, with 16 bases between them. Germline CDR1 SGHTA, CDR2 FQGNSA.